The 19 T cell receptor beta chains below were found in one sample sequenced in a study of shared clonotypes between healthy human individuals. TCRdb's table, derived via immunoSEQ multiplex PCR, lists solely in-frame clones and lacks some. The table includes about 490,000 clones, approximately 82% detected once. The sequenced material came from PBMCs. All receptors derive from a woman aged 40 to 50 in good health. Some clones in this sample may be carry-over from other donors' samples.

The chain combines TRBV18 with TRBJ1-2, with D maybe TRBD1 (5 bases). CDR3 length: 15 residues. CDR1 is KGHSH, CDR2 LQKENI, per germline. V was pared by 0 bases and J by 4 bases, with 12 bases between. The CDR3 nucleotides read TGTGCCAGCTCACCACCGGGAGGGGACCTCTATGGCTACACCTTC. Translation gives CASSPPGGDLYGYTF.

This clone was seen a single time. The V and J genes are TRBV7-9 and TRBJ2-7; tentative D call: TRBD1 (6 bases). Trimming took off 5 bases at V and 3 bases at J, with 11 bases between the two ends. Germline CDR1 and CDR2: SEHNR and FQNEAQ (reference sequence). The CDR3 has 13 residues. In DNA, the CDR3 is TGTGCCAGCAGCCTGGGGGCCAACTACGAGCAGTACTTC. Its translation is CASSLGANYEQYF.

The chain recombines TRBV30 with TRBJ1-1; no firm D call. Trimming pared 7 bases from V and 11 bases from J, leaving 26 bases between. Germline CDR1 reads GTSNPN; CDR2 reads SVGIG (reference sequence). The CDR3 consists of 14 residues. The CDR3 coding sequence is TGTGCCTTGGAGATGGTCCTAAGTACCTCGGAGGCTTTCTTT. It codes for CALEMVLSTSEAFF.

The gene calls are TRBV4-3 and TRBJ2-1; 13 bases line up with TRBD2. Per the germline V gene, CDR1 is LGHNA and CDR2 is YSLEER. The CDR3 is made up of 17 amino acids. The J segment lost 5 bases and the V segment lost 4 bases, leaving 8 bases of the junction unmatched. The CDR3 is CASSRDVGLAGDNEQFF. The DNA of the CDR3 is TGCGCCAGCAGCCGCGATGTCGGACTAGCGGGAGACAATGAGCAGTTCTTC.

The V and J genes are TRBV7-2 and TRBJ2-1; TRBD2 matches 9 bases. This CDR3 has 15 residues. Trimming removed 2 bases from V and 8 bases from J; junction bases left unmatched: 7. The V gene's germline CDR1 is SGHTA and CDR2 FQGNSA. The CDR3, as DNA: TGTGCCAGCAGCTTACGCGGGAGGGCCCGCGATGAGCAGTTCTTC. It translates to CASSLRGRARDEQFF.

V gene TRBV29-1 combines with J gene TRBJ1-1; D remains ambiguous. Trimming took 4 bases from V and 1 from J, leaving 10 bases between them. CDR1 and CDR2 (germline): SQVTM, ANQGSEA. The CDR3 is 13 amino acids. CDR3 coding DNA: TGCAGCGTTGGAAGAGGTGGGAACACTGAAGCTTTCTTT. It codes for CSVGRGGNTEAFF.

The rearrangement links TRBV10-3 to TRBJ2-5, with 7 bases that match TRBD2. The J call is doubtful: the DNA matches TRBJ2-7 better. Per the germline V gene, CDR1 is ENHRY and CDR2 is SYGVKD. CDR3 length equals 15 residues. CDR3 sequence: CAISEGVAGAYEQYF. The DNA of the CDR3 is TGTGCCATCAGTGAGGGGGTAGCGGGTGCCTACGAGCAGTACTTC.

This clone was seen once. V usage is TRBV15 and J usage is TRBJ2-3; 7 bases agree with TRBD1. The CDR3 extends over 15 amino acids. J lost 3 bases, V lost 2 bases, and 5 bases had no gene match. Germline V lookup: CDR1 LNHNV, CDR2 YYDKDF (reference sequence). CDR3 coding DNA: TGTGCCACCAGCAGACCACAGGGGCTTACAGATACGCAGTATTTT. Translated, it gives CATSRPQGLTDTQYF. The full variable domain, in which reference TRBV15 and TRBJ2-3 provide the parts outside the CDR3, is DAMVIQNPRYQVTQFGKPVTLSCSQTLNHNVMYWYQQKSSQAPKLLFHYYDKDFNNEADTPDNFQSRRPNTSFCFLDIRSPGLGDTAMYLCATSRPQGLTDTQYFGPGTRLTVL.

V gene TRBV18 combines with J gene TRBJ2-5; no definite D call. Germline V CDR1 and CDR2: KGHSH, LQKENI. The CDR3 has 14 residues. Trimming removed 0 bases from V and 5 bases from J, with 10 bases in between. The CDR3 nucleotides are TGTGCCAGCTCACCACCGGTGAACACCGAGACCCAGTACTTC. This gives the protein CASSPPVNTETQYF.

This clone was recorded only once. The rearrangement links TRBV6-1 to TRBJ2-7; 9 bases are shared with TRBD2. CDR1 is MNHNS and CDR2 is SASEGT in the germline V gene. This CDR3 spans 13 amino acids. With 3 bases clipped from V and 5 bases from J, the junction kept 2 bases outside the gene matches. The CDR3 region has the DNA TGTGCCAGCAGTGAGCGGACTAGCGACGAGCAGTACTTC. Translated: CASSERTSDEQYF.

V and J are TRBV5-1 and TRBJ2-3; D remains unclear. The germline V gene encodes CDR1 SGHRS and CDR2 YFSETQ. The CDR3 is 14 residues long. Trimming took 4 bases from V and 2 from J, leaving 11 bases between them. CDR3 DNA: TGCGCCAGCAGCCCCCCGGATTCCACAGATACGCAGTATTTT. Translating gives CASSPPDSTDTQYF.

The rearrangement joins TRBV7-2 to TRBJ2-1; 12 nucleotides agree with TRBD2. This CDR3 is 16 amino acids long. V was pared by 5 bases and J by 13 bases, with 15 bases of the junction left unmatched. Looked up from germline, CDR1 is SGHTA and CDR2 is FQGNSA. CDR3 region: CASSQQALAGGPGQFF. CDR3 nucleotide sequence: TGTGCCAGCAGCCAACAGGCCCTAGCGGGAGGGCCGGGCCAGTTCTTC.

This clone was seen more than once but under ten times. The rearrangement links TRBV4-2 to TRBJ2-7; TRBD1 is a possible D gene (6 bases). Germline CDR1 and CDR2: LGHNA and YNFKEQ. The CDR3 totals 13 residues. Trimming left V 6 bases short and J 6 bases short, with 15 bases between. CDR3 nucleotides: TGTGCCAGCAGTCGGCTGGGGGCCAGCGAGCAGTACTTC. Translated, it gives CASSRLGASEQYF.

The V and J genes are TRBV18 and TRBJ1-2, with 8 bases that match TRBD1. The length of the CDR3 is 15 residues. The germline V gene encodes CDR1 KGHSH and CDR2 LQKENI. V was clipped by 3 bases and J by 5 bases; unmatched bases: 8. For the CDR3, the DNA is TGTGCCAGCTCACCCCCAGGGACAGGCATTTATGGCTACACCTTC. It translates to CASSPPGTGIYGYTF.

Only a few counts were recorded for this clone. The V gene is TRBV7-2, the J gene TRBJ2-2; perhaps TRBD1 as D (6 bases). V lost 0 bases to trimming and J lost 6 bases, with 11 bases between them. Germline lookup yields CDR1 SGHTA and CDR2 FQGNSA. This CDR3 region has 15 residues. As DNA, the CDR3 is TGTGCCAGCAGCTTAGCACCCGGGACACCCGGGGAGCTGTTTTTT. This translates into CASSLAPGTPGELFF.

The chain links TRBV5-5 to TRBJ1-2; D is possibly TRBD1 (6 bases). The ends were cut back, 4 bases at V and 1 base at J, with 17 bases in the middle. Germline CDR1 reads SGHKS; CDR2 reads YYEKEE (reference sequence). This CDR3 is built from 16 residues. The CDR3 nucleotides are TGTGCCAGCAGCCCTTCGGCAGGGGCAAATAACTATGGCTACACCTTC. It codes for CASSPSAGANNYGYTF.

The chain is built from TRBV6-5 and TRBJ1-2; the match to TRBD1 covers 7 bases. The CDR3 runs to 14 residues. CDR1 MNHEY and CDR2 SVGAGI come from the germline V gene. V trimming: 5 bases; J trimming: 5 bases; junction bases outside the gene matches: 8. The CDR3 DNA follows: TGTGCCAGCAGTCGTCCGGGACAGCTATATGGCTACACCTTC. This gives the protein CASSRPGQLYGYTF.

This clone was recorded at least ten times. Germline and junction disagree at one end, which may indicate a read error. The chain employs TRBV7-7 and TRBJ2-3, with D possibly TRBD1 on 6 matching bases. CDR3 length equals 14 residues. Germline lookup yields CDR1 SSHAT and CDR2 FNYEAQ (reference sequence). The CDR3 DNA reads as TGTGCTAGCAGCTTAGGTACAGGGTTGGATACGCAGTATTTT. Translated, it gives CASSLGTGLDTQYF. The variable domain in full, with the rest retrieved from reference TRBV7-7 and TRBJ2-3, is GAGVSQSPRYKVTKRGQDVTLRCDPISSHATLYWYQQALGQGPEFLTYFNYEAQPDKSGLPSDRFSAERPEGSISTLTIQRTEQRDSAMYRCASSLGTGLDTQYFGPGTRLTVL.

CDR3 amino acids: CASSLLWTGELFF. The CDR3 bases are TGTGCCAGCAGTTTATTGTGGACCGGGGAGCTGTTTTTT. The V call is TRBV28, the J call TRBJ2-2; D gene uncertain. This CDR3 contains 13 residues. In germline, CDR1 is MDHEN, CDR2 SYDVKM. V was cut by 1 base and J by 5 bases, with 5 bases left in between.